This TCR beta chain is from a study of cytomegalovirus exposure and HLA in healthy donors. In the study overall: Earlier, fewer than 140 million unique TCR beta sequences were recovered from approximately 180 million T cells by an analysis.

This clone appeared once. Its specificity is not known. Unrecorded immune exposure was likely among donors, who were nominally healthy when sampled. Broader study findings: Rarity marked most TCR sequences, yet some public TCRs occurred in many donors.

The PCR contained 60 Vbeta and 13 Jbeta primers. The repertoire was sequenced with immunoSEQ multiplex PCR; TCRdb's copy has only in-frame clones and lacks some. The sample has some 130,000 clones; 82% are singletons. From germline, CDR1 is GTSNPN and CDR2 SVGIG (reference sequence). J lost 7 bases, V lost 7 bases, and 19 bases had no gene match. The CDR3 consists of 17 residues. The specimen was PBMCs. The receptor was isolated from a boy aged 10-17 years in good health and CMV-seronegative. This rearrangement joins TRBV30 to TRBJ2-1; 10 bases map to TRBD2. The CDR3 loop reads CAFFSQAGGAGMNEQFF. For the CDR3, the DNA is TGTGCCTTTTTTTCCCAAGCGGGAGGGGCGGGAATGAATGAGCAGTTCTTC.